The clone carrying this TCR beta chain was observed many times. The germline gives CDR1 SQVTM, CDR2 ANQGSEA. V was clipped by 5 bases and J by 4 bases, with 10 bases between them. The CDR3 extends over 12 amino acids. The data are from a study of T cells in Graves' hyperthyroidism and ophthalmopathy. Disease duration under 2 months; hyperthyroidism patients were aged 18 to 65. Using RNA transcripts as the source, TCR beta CDR3 regions were amplified. Using the HTBI primer set, a first-round RT-PCR was run on the TCR CDR3. TCRdb re-analysed the multiplex PCR reads in MiXCR, keeping a single row per CDR3 protein. This table holds about 210,000 distinct CDR3 sequences, about 15% found once.

Material: blood. The TCR sequence derives from a man between 50 and 59 years old with Graves' hyperthyroidism. This chain connects TRBV29-1 to TRBJ2-3; D not resolved. CDR3 DNA: TGCAGCGTTAATGGGTTGGCAGATACGCAGTATTTT. Amino acids: CSVNGLADTQYF.